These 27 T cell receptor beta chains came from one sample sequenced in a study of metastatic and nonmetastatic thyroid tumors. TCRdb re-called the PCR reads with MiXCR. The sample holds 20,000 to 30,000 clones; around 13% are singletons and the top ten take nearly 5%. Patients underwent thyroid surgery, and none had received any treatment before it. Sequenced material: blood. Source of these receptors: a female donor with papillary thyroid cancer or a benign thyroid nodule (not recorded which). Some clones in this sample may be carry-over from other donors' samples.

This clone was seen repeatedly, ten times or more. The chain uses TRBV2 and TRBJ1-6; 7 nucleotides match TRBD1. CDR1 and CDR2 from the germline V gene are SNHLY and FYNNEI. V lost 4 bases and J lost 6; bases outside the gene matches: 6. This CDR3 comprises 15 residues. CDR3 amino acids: CASSVRDSLNSPLHF. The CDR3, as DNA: TGTGCCAGCAGTGTCCGGGACAGCCTTAATTCACCCCTCCACTTT.

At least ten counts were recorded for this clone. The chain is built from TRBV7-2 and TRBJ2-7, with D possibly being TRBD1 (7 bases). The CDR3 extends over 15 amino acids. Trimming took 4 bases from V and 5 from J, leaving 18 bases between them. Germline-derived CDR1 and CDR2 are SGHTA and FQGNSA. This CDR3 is CASSSISQGRNEQYF. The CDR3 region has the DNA TGTGCCAGCAGCTCTATATCACAGGGGAGGAACGAGCAGTACTTC.

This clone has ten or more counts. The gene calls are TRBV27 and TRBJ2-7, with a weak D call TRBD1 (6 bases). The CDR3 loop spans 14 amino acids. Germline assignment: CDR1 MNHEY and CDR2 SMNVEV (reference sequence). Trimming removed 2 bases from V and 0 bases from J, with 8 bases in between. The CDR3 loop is CASSLGGNSYEQYF. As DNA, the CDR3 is TGTGCCAGCAGTTTAGGGGGCAACTCCTACGAGCAGTACTTC.

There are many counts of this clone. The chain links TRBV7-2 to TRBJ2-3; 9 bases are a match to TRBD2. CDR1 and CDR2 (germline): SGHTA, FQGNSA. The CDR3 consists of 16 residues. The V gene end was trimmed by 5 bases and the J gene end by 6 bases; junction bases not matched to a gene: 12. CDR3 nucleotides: TGTGCCAGCAGCCCCCAGGCGGGAGGGCCTGCGGATACGCAGTATTTT. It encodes CASSPQAGGPADTQYF.

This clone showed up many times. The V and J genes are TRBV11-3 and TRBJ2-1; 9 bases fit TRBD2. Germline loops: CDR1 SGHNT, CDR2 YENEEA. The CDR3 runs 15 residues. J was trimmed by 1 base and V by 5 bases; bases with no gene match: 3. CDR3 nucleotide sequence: TGTGCCAGCAGCAAAAGCGGGAGGTCCTACAATGAGCAGTTCTTC. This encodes CASSKSGRSYNEQFF.

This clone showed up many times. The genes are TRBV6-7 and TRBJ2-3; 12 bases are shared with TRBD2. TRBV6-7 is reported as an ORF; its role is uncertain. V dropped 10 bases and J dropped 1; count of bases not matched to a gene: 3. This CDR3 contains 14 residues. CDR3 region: CATTSGRCTDTQYF. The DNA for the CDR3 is TGTGCCACCACTAGCGGGAGGTGCACAGATACGCAGTATTTT.

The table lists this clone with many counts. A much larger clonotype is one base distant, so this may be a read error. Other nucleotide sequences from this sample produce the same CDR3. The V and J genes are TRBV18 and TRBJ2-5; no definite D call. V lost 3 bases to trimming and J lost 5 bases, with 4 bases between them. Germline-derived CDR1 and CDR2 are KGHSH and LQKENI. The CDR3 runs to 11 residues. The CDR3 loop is CASSPGETQYF. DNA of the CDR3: TGTGCCAGCTCACCCGGGGAGACCCAGTACTTC.

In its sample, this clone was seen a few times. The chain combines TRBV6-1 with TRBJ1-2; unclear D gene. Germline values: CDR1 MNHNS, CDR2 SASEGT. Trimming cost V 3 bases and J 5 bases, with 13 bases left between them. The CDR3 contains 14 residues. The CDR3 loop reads CASSDAGVGYGYTF. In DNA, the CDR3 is TGTGCCAGCAGTGACGCAGGTGTGGGGTATGGCTACACCTTC.

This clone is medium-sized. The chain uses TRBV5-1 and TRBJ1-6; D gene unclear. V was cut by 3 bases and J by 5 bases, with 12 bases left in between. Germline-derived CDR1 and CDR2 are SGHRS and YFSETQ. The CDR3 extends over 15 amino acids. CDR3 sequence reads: CASSSADTDNSPLHF. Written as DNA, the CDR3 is TGCGCCAGCAGCTCTGCCGACACAGATAATTCACCCCTCCACTTT.

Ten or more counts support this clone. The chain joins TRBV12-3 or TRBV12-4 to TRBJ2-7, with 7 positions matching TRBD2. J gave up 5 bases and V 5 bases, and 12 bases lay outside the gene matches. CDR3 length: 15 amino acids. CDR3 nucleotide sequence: TGTGCCAGCAGTAGGCCCGGGGAGGGTTTGAACGAGCAGTACTTC. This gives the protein CASSRPGEGLNEQYF.

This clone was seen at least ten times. CDR3 sequence: CASSLSGQYTEAFF. The CDR3 DNA reads TGTGCCAGCAGCTTGAGCGGACAATACACTGAAGCTTTCTTT. The genes are TRBV5-4 and TRBJ1-1; possibly TRBD1 for D (5 bases). The CDR3 sequence is 14 residues long. Trimming took off 1 base at V and 3 bases at J, with 10 bases between the two ends. The germline CDR1 and CDR2 sequences are SGHNT and YYREEE (reference sequence).

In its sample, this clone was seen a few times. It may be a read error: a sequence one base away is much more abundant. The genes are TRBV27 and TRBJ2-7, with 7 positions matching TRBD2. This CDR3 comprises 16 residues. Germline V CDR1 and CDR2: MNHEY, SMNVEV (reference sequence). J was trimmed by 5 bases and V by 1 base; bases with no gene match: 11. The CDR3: CASSLLGGKVGDEQYF. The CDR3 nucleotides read TGTGCCAGCAGTTTATTGGGGGGGAAAGTTGGCGACGAGCAGTACTTC.

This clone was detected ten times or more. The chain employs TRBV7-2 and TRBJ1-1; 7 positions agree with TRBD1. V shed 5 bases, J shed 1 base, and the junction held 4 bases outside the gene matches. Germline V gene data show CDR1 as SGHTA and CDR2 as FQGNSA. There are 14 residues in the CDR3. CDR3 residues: CASSERTGNTEAFF. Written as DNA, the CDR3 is TGTGCCAGCAGCGAGAGGACAGGGAACACTGAAGCTTTCTTT. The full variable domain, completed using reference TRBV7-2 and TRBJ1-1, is GAGVSQSPSNKVTEKGKDVELRCDPISGHTALYWYRQSLGQGLEFLIYFQGNSAPDKSGLPSDRFSAERTGGSVSTLTIQRTQQEDSAVYLCASSERTGNTEAFFGQGTRLTVV.

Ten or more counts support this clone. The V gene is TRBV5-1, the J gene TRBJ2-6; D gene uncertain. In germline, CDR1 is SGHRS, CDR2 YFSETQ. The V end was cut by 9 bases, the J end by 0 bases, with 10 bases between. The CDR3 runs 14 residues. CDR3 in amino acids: CATTENSGANVLTF. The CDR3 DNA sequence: TGCGCCACCACCGAGAACTCTGGGGCCAACGTCCTGACTTTC.

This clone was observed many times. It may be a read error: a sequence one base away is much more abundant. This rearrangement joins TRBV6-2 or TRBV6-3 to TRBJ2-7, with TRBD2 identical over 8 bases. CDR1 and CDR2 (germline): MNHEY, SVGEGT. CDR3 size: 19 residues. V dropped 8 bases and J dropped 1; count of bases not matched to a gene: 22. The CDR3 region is CASGSFRYGAGDRSYEQYF. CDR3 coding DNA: TGTGCCAGCGGTTCCTTTCGTTACGGAGCGGGAGACAGATCCTACGAGCAGTACTTC.

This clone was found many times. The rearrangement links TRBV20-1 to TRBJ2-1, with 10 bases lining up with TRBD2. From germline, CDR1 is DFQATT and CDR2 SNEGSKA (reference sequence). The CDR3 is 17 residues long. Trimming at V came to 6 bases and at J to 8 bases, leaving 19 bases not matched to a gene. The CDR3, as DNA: TGCAGTGCCCTGGGGGCTAGCGGGGGCCCAGAGACCTATGAGCAGTTCTTC. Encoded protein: CSALGASGGPETYEQFF.

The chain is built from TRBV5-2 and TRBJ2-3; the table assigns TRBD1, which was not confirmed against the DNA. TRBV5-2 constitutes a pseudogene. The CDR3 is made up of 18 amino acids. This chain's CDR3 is CASNQQLTARGGTDTQYF. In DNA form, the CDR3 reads TGTGCCAGCAACCAACAGTTGACAGCGAGGGGTGGAACAGATACGCAGTATTTT.

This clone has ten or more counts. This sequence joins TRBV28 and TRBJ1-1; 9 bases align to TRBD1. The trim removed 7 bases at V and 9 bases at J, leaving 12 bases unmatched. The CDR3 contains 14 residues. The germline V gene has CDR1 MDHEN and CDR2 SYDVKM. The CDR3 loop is CASTTTGGNAQAFF. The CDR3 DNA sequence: TGTGCCAGCACCACTACAGGGGGCAATGCGCAAGCTTTCTTT.

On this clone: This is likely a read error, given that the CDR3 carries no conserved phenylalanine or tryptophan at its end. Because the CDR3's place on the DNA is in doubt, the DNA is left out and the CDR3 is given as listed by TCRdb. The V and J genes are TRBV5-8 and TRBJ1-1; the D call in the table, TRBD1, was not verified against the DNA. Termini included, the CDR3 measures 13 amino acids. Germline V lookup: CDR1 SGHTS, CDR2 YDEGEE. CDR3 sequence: CASSSWGSGPTQC.

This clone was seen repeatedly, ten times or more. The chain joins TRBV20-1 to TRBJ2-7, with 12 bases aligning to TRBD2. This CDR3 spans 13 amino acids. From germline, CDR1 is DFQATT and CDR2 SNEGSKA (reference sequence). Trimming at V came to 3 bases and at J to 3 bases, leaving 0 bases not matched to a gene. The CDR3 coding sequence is TGCAGTGCTAGGACTAGCGGGAGCTACGAGCAGTACTTC. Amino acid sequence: CSARTSGSYEQYF.

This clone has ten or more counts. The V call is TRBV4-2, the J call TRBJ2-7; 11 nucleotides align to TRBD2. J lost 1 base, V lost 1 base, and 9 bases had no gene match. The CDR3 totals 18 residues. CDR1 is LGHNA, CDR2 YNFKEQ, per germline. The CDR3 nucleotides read TGTGCCAGCAGCCAAGGCCCCACTAGCGGGAGAATGTCCTACGAGCAGTACTTC. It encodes CASSQGPTSGRMSYEQYF.

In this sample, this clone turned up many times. CDR3 loop: CASSSPSWGAITDTQYF. In DNA form, the CDR3 reads TGTGCCAGCAGTTCCCCCTCCTGGGGGGCCATAACAGATACGCAGTATTTT. V and J are TRBV12-3 or TRBV12-4 and TRBJ2-3, with D perhaps matching TRBD1 or TRBD2 (6 bases each). The CDR3 sequence is 17 residues long. Trimming took off 4 bases at V and 3 bases at J, with 20 bases between the two ends.

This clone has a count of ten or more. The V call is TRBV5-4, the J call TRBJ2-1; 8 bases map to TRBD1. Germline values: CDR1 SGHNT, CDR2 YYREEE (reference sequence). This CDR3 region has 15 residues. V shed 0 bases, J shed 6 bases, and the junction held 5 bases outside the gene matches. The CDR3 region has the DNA TGTGCCAGCAGCTTGGGAACAGGGGGGAGCAATGAGCAGTTCTTC. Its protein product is CASSLGTGGSNEQFF.

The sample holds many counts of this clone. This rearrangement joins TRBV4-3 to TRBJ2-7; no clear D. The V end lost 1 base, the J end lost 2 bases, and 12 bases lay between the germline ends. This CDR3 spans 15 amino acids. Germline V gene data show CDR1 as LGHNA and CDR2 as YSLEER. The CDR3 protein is CASSQGFPQAYEQYF. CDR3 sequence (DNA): TGCGCCAGCAGCCAAGGCTTCCCGCAGGCCTACGAGCAGTACTTC.

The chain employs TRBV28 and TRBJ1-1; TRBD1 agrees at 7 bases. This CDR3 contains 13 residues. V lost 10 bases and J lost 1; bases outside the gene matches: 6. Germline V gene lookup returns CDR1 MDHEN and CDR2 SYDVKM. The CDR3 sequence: CATRRDRNTEAFF. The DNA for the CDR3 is TGTGCCACTCGGCGGGACAGGAACACTGAAGCTTTCTTT.

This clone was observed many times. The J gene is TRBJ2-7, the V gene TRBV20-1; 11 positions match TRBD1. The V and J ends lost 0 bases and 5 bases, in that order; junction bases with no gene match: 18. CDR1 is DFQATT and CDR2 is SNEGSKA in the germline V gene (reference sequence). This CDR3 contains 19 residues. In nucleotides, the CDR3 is TGCAGTGCTAGAGAAAGGGCCGGGACAGGGGGTTCATTGATCCACGAGCAGTACTTC. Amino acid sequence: CSARERAGTGGSLIHEQYF.

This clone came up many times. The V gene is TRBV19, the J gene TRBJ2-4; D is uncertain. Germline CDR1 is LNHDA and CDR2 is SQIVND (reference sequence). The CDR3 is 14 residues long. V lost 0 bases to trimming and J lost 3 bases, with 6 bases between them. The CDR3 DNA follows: TGTGCCAGTAGTATAGATGGCAGCAAAAACATTCAGTACTTC. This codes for CASSIDGSKNIQYF.